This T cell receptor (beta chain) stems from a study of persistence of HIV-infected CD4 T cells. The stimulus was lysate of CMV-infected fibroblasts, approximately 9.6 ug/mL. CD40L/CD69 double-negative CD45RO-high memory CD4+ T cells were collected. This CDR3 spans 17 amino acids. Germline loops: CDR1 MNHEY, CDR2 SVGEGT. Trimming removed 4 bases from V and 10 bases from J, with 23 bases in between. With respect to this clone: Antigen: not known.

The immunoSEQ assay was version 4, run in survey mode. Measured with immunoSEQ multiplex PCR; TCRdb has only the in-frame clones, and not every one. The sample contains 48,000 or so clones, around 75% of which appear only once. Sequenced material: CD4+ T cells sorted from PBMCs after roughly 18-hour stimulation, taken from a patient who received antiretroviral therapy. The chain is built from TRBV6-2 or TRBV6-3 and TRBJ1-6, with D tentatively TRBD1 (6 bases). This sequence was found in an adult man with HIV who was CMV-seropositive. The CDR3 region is CASSSSTGTPFNSPLHF. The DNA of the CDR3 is TGTGCCAGCAGTTCCTCTACCGGGACACCATTTAACTCACCCCTCCACTTT.